The rows below give T cell receptor beta chains drawn from one sample of a study of blood T cells in healthy people across ages. TCRdb itself ran the 5' RACE reads through MiXCR, one entry per CDR3 protein. In the table there are fewer than 2 million distinct CDR3 sequences, roughly two fifths of which are singletons. The sample comprised blood. Receptors originate from a human donor in good health. CDR3s include the opening cysteine and the closing phenylalanine or tryptophan. Each record gives: V gene, clone size, J gene, D gene, CDR3 DNA, CDR3 protein. D genes are given only for firm matches. A row's size may be missing; if present it is once, few, many or a size class.

>TRBV14|-|TRBJ1-1|-
TGTGCCAGCAGCCAAGCAGGCAGGGGAGGAAGGGCTAAAGCTTTCTTT
CASSQAGRGGRAKAFF
>TRBV24-1|-|TRBJ2-1|-
TGTGCCACCGAACAAAACAATGAGCAGTTCTTC
CATEQNNEQFF
>TRBV10-2|-|TRBJ1-5|-
TGCGCCAGCAGTGACAGGGCCGCCAATCAGCCCCAGCATTTT
CASSDRAANQPQHF
>TRBV7-2|few|TRBJ1-5|-
TGTGCCAGCAGCTTTGAATCAGGGGATCAGCCCCAGCATTTT
CASSFESGDQPQHF
>TRBV29-1|-|TRBJ1-1|-
TGCAGCGTTGATTCCAGGAGAGGGTCTGAAGCTTTCTTT
CSVDSRRGSEAFF
>TRBV6-5|-|TRBJ2-5|-
TGTGCCAGCAGTTACTGGGACTCCCCTAAGGAAGAGACCCAGTACTTC
CASSYWDSPKEETQYF
>TRBV5-1|few|TRBJ1-2|TRBD1
TGCGCCAGCAGCTTTGCACAGGGGCATGGCTACACCTTC
CASSFAQGHGYTF
>TRBV7-2|-|TRBJ2-1|-
TGTGCCAGCAGCTTAGGGCCAGGGGGGACCTGCAATGAGCAGTTCTTC
CASSLGPGGTCNEQFF
>TRBV6-2/TRBV6-3|-|TRBJ2-7|-
TGTGCCAGCAGGTTCGCCAGGGGGAGGAACGAGCAGTACTTC
CASRFARGRNEQYF
>TRBV12-5|-|TRBJ2-6|-
TGTGCTAGTGGTTTCCACCCAGGGGACGACTCTGGGGTCAACGTCCTGACTTTC
CASGFHPGDDSGVNVLTF
>TRBV4-1|few|TRBJ1-5|-
TGCGCCAGCAGCTCCTACAGGGATAGCAATCAGCCCCAGCATTTT
CASSSYRDSNQPQHF
>TRBV12-3/TRBV12-4|-|TRBJ2-1|-
TGTGCCAGCGTTGGGGACCCCTACAATGAGCAGTTCTTC
CASVGDPYNEQFF
>TRBV14|-|TRBJ1-2|-
TGTGCCAGCAGCCATAAATATTGGGGAACAGCGTCCCATGGCTACACCTTC
CASSHKYWGTASHGYTF
>TRBV11-1|-|TRBJ1-1|-
TGTGCCAGCAGCCCAATCGGACACGGGAACACTGAAGCTTTCTTT
CASSPIGHGNTEAFF
>TRBV7-2|-|TRBJ2-4|-
TGTGCCAGCAGCTCTCCAGGGGCCCGAGGGGAGGAGCAGTACTTC
CASSSPGARGEEQYF
>TRBV6-5|-|TRBJ1-2|TRBD1
TGTGCCAGCAGTTACGGGGACAGGGGGGTCGGCTACACCTTC
CASSYGDRGVGYTF
>TRBV12-3/TRBV12-4|-|TRBJ2-1|-
TGTGCCAGCAGTTCGCTACAGGGAGTGGATGAGCAGTTCTTC
CASSSLQGVDEQFF
>TRBV20-1|-|TRBJ1-2|-
TGCAGTGCTAGACCGGACGGCCGATACTGGGGCTACACCTTC
CSARPDGRYWGYTF
>TRBV28|-|TRBJ2-7|-
TGTGCCAGCAGCTCAAGGGGTTCCCTCTACGAGCAGTACTTC
CASSSRGSLYEQYF
>TRBV5-1|few|TRBJ1-5|-
TGCGCCAGCAGCTCGGGAGTGGCGAATCAGCCCCAGCATTTT
CASSSGVANQPQHF
>TRBV7-2|-|TRBJ2-5|-
TGTGCCAGCAGCTTAGCCCTGGTTAGGATTGAGACCCAGTACTTC
CASSLALVRIETQYF
>TRBV6-2/TRBV6-3|-|TRBJ2-3|-
TGTGCCAGCAGTTACTCCCACGGGCCTGGGGGCACGCAGTATTTT
CASSYSHGPGGTQYF
>TRBV7-6|-|TRBJ2-3|-
TGTGCCAGCAGCTTAGGGGGTCCCCCGGGAGATACGCAGTATTTT
CASSLGGPPGDTQYF
>TRBV24-1|-|TRBJ1-1|-
TGTGCCACTAAACAGGGTAGGAGCACTGAAGCTTTCTTT
CATKQGRSTEAFF
>TRBV15|-|TRBJ1-5|TRBD1
TGTGCCACCAAAACAGGGGACCCTAATCAGCCCCAGCATTTT
CATKTGDPNQPQHF
>TRBV28|few|TRBJ1-2|-
TGTGCCAGCAGCTGGAGACAGAACGATGGCTACACCTTC
CASSWRQNDGYTF
>TRBV30|-|TRBJ1-2|-
TGTGCCTGGAGTGTTAATCCCTATGGCTACACCTTC
CAWSVNPYGYTF
>TRBV12-3/TRBV12-4|-|TRBJ2-4|TRBD1
TGTGCCAGCAGTTCTAGGGACAGGGAAGGCAACTGCGCGCAGTACTTC
CASSSRDREGNCAQYF
>TRBV7-2|few|TRBJ2-3|TRBD2
TGTGCCAGCAGCTCGCTAGCGGGGGGGTTAGGTACGCAGTATTTT
CASSSLAGGLGTQYF
>TRBV20-1|-|TRBJ2-5|TRBD1
TGCAGTGCTACACCCGGGACAGGGGGCGGAGGAGAGACCCAGTACTTC
CSATPGTGGGGETQYF